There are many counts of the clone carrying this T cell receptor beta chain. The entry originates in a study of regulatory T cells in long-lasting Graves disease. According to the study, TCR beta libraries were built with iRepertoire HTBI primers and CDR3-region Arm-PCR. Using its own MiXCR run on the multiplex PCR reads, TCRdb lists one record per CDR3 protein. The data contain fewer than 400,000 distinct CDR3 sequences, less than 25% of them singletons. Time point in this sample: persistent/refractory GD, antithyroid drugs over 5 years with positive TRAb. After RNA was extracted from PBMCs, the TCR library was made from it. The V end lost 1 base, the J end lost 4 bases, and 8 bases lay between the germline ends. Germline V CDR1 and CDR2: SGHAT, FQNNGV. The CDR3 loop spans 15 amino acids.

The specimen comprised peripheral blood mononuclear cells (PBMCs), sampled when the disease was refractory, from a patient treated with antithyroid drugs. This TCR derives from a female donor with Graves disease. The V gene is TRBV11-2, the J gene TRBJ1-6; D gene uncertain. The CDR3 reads CASSLASGYNSPLHF. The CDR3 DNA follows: TGTGCCAGCAGCTTAGCTTCGGGTTATAATTCACCCCTCCACTTT. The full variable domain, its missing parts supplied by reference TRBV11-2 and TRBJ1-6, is EAGVAQSPRYKIIEKRQSVAFWCNPISGHATLYWYQQILGQGPKLLIQFQNNGVVDDSQLPKDRFSAERLKGVDSTLKIQPAKLEDSAVYLCASSLASGYNSPLHFGNGTRLTVT.